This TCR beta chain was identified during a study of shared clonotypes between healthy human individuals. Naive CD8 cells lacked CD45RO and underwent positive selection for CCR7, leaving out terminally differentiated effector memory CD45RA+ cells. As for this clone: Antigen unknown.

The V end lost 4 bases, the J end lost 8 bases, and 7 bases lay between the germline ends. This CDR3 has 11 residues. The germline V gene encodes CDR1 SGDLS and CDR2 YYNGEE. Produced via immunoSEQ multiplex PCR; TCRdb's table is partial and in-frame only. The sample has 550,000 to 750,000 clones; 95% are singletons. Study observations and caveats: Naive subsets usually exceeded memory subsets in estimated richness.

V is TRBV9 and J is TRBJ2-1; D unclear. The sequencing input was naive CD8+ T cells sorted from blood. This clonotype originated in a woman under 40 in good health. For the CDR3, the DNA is TGTGCCAGCAGCACGAGCCATGAGCAGTTCTTC. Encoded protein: CASSTSHEQFF.